This T cell receptor (beta chain) was sequenced in a study of cytomegalovirus exposure and HLA in healthy donors. Turning to the study itself: A prior study identified 110 million or so unique TCR beta sequences from roughly 180 million T cells.

This clone appeared once. Use of 60 Vbeta and 13 Jbeta primers characterized the PCR. Using immunoSEQ multiplex PCR, the repertoire was profiled, and TCRdb retains in-frame clones only, with some absent. This table has about 250,000 clones, around 83% appearing once. The V end was cut by 0 bases, the J end by 1 base, with 10 bases between. Looked up from germline, CDR1 is LGHNA and CDR2 is YNFKEQ. This CDR3 comprises 16 residues. This chain joins TRBV4-2 and TRBJ2-4; D is unresolved. The sequence was collected from a girl between 2 and 10 years old in good health and CMV-seronegative. The material sequenced was PBMCs. The DNA for the CDR3 is TGTGCCAGCAGCCAAGAGAACAGCCGGGCCAAAAACATTCAGTACTTC. As protein: CASSQENSRAKNIQYF.